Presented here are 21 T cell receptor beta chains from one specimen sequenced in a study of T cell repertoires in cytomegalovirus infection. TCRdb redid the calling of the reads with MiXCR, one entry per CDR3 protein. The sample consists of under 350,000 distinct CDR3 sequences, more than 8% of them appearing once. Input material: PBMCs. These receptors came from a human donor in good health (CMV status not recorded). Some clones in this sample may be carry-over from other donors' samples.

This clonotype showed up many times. The CDR3 DNA is TGTGCCAGCAGCTTCAACGGGGTATGGAATTCACCCCTCCACTTT. Its protein product is CASSFNGVWNSPLHF. The gene calls are TRBV7-2 and TRBJ1-6; D uncertain. This CDR3 has 15 residues. CDR1 is SGHTA and CDR2 is FQGNSA in the germline V gene. The V gene lost 3 bases and the J gene lost 7 bases, with 13 bases spanning the gap.

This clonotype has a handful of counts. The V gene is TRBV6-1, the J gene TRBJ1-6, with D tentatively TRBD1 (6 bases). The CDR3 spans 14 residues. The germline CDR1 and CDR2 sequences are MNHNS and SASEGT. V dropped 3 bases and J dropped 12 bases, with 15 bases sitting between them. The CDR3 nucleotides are TGTGCCAGCAGTGATAGGACAGCCTTAAGACCCCTCCACTTT. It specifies CASSDRTALRPLHF.

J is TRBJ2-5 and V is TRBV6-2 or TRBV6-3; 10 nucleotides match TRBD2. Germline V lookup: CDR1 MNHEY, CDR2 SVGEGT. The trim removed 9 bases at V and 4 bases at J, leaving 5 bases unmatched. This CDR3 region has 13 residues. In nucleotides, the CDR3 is TGTGCCAGTCAGCGGGGGGGGGGAGAGACCCAGTACTTC. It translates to CASQRGGGETQYF.

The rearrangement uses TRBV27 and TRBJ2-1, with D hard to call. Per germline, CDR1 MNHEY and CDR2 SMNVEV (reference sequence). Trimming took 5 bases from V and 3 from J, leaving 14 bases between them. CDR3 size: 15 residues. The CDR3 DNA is TGTGCCAGCAGTAGAAGTGGCAGATTCTACAATGAGCAGTTCTTC. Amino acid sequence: CASSRSGRFYNEQFF.

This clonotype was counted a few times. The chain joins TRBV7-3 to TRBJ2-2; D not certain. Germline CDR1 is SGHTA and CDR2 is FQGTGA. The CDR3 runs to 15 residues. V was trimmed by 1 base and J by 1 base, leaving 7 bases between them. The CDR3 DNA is TGTGCCAGCAGCTTAATGATCGGGAACACCGGGGAGCTGTTTTTT. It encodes CASSLMIGNTGELFF.

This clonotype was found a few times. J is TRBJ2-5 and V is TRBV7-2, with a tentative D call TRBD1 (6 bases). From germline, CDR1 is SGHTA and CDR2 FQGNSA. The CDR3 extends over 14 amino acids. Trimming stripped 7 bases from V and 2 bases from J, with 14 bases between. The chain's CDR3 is CASTSVGQQETQYF. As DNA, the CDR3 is TGTGCCAGCACCTCAGTAGGACAGCAAGAGACCCAGTACTTC.

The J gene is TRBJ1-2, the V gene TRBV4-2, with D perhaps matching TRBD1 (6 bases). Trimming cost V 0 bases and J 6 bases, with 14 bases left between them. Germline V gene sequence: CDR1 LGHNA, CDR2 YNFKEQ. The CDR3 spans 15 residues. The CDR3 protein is CASSQDQGLINGYTF. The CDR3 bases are TGTGCCAGCAGCCAAGATCAGGGGCTTATCAATGGCTACACCTTC.

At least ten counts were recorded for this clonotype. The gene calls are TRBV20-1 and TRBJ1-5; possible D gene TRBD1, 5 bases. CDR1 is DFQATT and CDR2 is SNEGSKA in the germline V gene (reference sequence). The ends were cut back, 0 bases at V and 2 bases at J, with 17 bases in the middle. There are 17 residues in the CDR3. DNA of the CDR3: TGCAGTGCTAGAGATCTGGTACGGGGAGGGGGCAATCAGCCCCAGCATTTT. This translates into CSARDLVRGGGNQPQHF.

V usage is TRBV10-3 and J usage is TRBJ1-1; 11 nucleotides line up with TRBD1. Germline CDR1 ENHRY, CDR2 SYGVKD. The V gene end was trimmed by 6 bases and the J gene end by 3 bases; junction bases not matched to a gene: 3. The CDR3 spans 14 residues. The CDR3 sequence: CAIRGDRGDTEAFF. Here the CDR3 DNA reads TGTGCCATCAGGGGGGACAGGGGGGACACTGAAGCTTTCTTT.

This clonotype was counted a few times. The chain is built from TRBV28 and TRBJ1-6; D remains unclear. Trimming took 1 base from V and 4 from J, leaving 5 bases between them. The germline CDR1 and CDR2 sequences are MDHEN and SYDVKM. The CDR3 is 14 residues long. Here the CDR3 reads CASSLSVYNSPLHF. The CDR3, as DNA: TGTGCCAGCAGTTTATCGGTTTATAATTCACCCCTCCACTTT.

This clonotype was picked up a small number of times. For the CDR3, the DNA is TGTGCCAGCACCCCGTTGGGACAGGCCTATGGCTACACCTTC. Amino acid sequence: CASTPLGQAYGYTF. The V call is TRBV12-3 or TRBV12-4, the J call TRBJ1-2, with TRBD1 matching over 8 bases. There are 14 residues in the CDR3. With 7 bases clipped from V and 4 bases from J, the junction kept 8 bases outside the gene matches.

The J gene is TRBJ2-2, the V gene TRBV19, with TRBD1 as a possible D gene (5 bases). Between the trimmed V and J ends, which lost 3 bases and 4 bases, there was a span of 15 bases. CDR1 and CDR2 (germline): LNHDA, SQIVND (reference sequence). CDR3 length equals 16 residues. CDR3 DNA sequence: TGTGCCAGTAGTATCATCCCCGGACAAGGCACCGGGGAGCTGTTTTTT. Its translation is CASSIIPGQGTGELFF.

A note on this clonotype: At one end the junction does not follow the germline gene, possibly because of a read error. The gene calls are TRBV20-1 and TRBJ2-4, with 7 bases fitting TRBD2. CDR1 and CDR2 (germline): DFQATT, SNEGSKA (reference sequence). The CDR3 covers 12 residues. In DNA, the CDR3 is TGCAGTACTAGCGCAAGCCAAAACATTCAGTACTTC. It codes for CSTSASQNIQYF.

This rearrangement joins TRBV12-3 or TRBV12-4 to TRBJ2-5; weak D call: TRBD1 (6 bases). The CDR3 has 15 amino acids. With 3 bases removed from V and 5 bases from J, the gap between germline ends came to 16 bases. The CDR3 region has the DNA TGTGCCAGCAGTTTTCTGGGGGCCAGTAGGGAGACCCAGTACTTC. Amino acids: CASSFLGASRETQYF.

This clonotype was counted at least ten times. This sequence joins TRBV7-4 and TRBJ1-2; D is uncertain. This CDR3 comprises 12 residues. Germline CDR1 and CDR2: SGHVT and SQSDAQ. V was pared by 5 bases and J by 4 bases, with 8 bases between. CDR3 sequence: CASSREGYGYTF. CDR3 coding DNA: TGTGCCAGCAGCAGGGAGGGCTATGGCTACACCTTC.

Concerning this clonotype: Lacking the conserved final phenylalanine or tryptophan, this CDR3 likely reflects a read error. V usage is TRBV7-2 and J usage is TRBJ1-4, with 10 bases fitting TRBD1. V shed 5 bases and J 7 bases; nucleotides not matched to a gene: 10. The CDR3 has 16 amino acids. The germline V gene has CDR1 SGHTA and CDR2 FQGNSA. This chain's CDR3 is CASSLNLGTGAEKLFL. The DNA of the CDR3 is TGTGCCAGCAGCCTCAACCTCGGGACAGGGGCTGAAAAACTGTTTCTT.

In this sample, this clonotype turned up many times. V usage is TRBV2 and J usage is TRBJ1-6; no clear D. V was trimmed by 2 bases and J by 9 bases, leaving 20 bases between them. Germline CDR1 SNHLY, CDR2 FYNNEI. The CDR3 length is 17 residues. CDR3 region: CASSESTDGTWGSPLHF. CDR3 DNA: TGTGCCAGCAGTGAATCGACGGACGGAACTTGGGGTTCACCCCTCCACTTT.

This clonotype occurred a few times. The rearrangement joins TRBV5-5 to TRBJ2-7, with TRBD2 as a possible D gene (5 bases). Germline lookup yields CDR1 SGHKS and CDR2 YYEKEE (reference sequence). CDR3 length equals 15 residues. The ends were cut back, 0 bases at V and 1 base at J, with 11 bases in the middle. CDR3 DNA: TGTGCCAGCAGCTTGGACCGGGGAAGATCCTACGAGCAGTACTTC. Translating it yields CASSLDRGRSYEQYF.

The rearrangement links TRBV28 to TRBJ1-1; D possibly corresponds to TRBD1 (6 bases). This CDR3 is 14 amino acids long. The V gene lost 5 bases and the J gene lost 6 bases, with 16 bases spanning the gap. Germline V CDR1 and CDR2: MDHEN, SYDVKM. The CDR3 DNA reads TGTGCCAGCAGTCCGGGGGGGGGGCTCGCTGAAGCTTTCTTT. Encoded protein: CASSPGGGLAEAFF.

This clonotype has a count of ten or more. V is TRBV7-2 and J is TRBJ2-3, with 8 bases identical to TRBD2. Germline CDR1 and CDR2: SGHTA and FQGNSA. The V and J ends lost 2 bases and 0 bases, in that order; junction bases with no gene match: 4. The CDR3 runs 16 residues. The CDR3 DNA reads TGTGCCAGCAGCTTATTTACTAGCGGTAGCACAGATACGCAGTATTTT. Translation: CASSLFTSGSTDTQYF.

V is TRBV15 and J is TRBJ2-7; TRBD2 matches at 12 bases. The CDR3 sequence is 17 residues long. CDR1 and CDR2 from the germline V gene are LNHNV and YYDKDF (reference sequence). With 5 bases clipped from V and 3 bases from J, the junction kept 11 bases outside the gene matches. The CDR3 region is CATSATTSGGPIYEQYF. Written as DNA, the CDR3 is TGTGCCACCAGCGCGACTACTAGCGGGGGGCCCATCTACGAGCAGTACTTC. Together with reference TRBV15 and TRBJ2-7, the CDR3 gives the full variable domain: DAMVIQNPRYQVTQFGKPVTLSCSQTLNHNVMYWYQQKSSQAPKLLFHYYDKDFNNEADTPDNFQSRRPNTSFCFLDIRSPGLGDTAMYLCATSATTSGGPIYEQYFGPGTRLTVT.